This entry lists 5 T cell receptor beta chains sequenced from one sample in a study of patients and donors after allogeneic stem cell transplantation. TCRdb used MiXCR to reprocess the RT-PCR reads, holding one entry per CDR3 protein. The sample shows hundreds of thousands of distinct CDR3 sequences, around 16% of them seen only once. The sample was blood, either unsorted or a sorted T cell fraction (not recorded which). The receptor source for this set is a human donor who was either an allogeneic HSCT recipient or a stem cell or donor lymphocyte infusion donor (not recorded which). It is not recorded whose cells these are; they may come from a transplant donor.

This clonotype was observed a handful of times. The genes are TRBV18 and TRBJ1-2, with a possible D match to TRBD1 (5 bases). The germline gives CDR1 KGHSH, CDR2 LQKENI. The CDR3 totals 18 residues. V was cut by 2 bases and J by 0 bases, with 19 bases left in between. CDR3 nucleotide sequence: TGTGCCAGCTCACCAACCCGGGACTCCGGCCCAACTAACTATGGCTACACCTTC. Residues: CASSPTRDSGPTNYGYTF. Drawing the rest from reference TRBV18 and TRBJ1-2, the complete variable domain is NAGVMQNPRHLVRRRGQEARLRCSPMKGHSHVYWYRQLPEEGLKFMVYLQKENIIDESGMPKERFSAEFPKEGPSILRIQQVVRGDSAAYFCASSPTRDSGPTNYGYTFGSGTRLTVV.

A few counts support this clonotype. The chain recombines TRBV19 with TRBJ1-1; possible D gene TRBD1, 6 bases. The CDR3 consists of 15 residues. With 1 base removed from V and 0 bases from J, the gap between germline ends came to 9 bases. Germline CDR1 reads LNHDA; CDR2 reads SQIVND (reference sequence). In nucleotides, the CDR3 is TGTGCCAGTAGTATAGTTGGGACAATGAACACTGAAGCTTTCTTT. It yields the protein CASSIVGTMNTEAFF.

CDR3 sequence reads: CSARGDRNQPQHF. CDR3 DNA sequence: TGCAGTGCTAGAGGGGACAGAAATCAGCCCCAGCATTTT. This chain links TRBV20-1 with TRBJ1-5, with 7 bases that match TRBD1. The CDR3 runs to 13 residues. The V and J ends lost 1 base and 4 bases, in that order; junction bases with no gene match: 1. Germline lookup yields CDR1 DFQATT and CDR2 SNEGSKA (reference sequence).

The V and J genes are TRBV20-1 and TRBJ2-4; 10 nucleotides line up with TRBD2. The CDR3 length is 16 residues. Germline V gene lookup returns CDR1 DFQATT and CDR2 SNEGSKA (reference sequence). Trimming cost V 2 bases and J 3 bases; bases outside gene matches: 7. The DNA for the CDR3 is TGCAGTGCTAGACTAGCGGGAGCCTTTAGCAAAAACATTCAGTACTTC. Translated: CSARLAGAFSKNIQYF.

V and J are TRBV9 and TRBJ2-2; 8 positions agree with TRBD1. CDR1 is SGDLS and CDR2 is YYNGEE in the germline V gene. The CDR3 contains 14 residues. Unmatched junction bases numbered 1, after V lost 3 bases and J lost 3 bases. The CDR3, as DNA: TGTGCCAGCAGCGAGACAGGGGACACCGGGGAGCTGTTTTTT. Translation: CASSETGDTGELFF. Filled out from reference TRBV9 and TRBJ2-2, the complete variable domain reads DSGVTQTPKHLITATGQRVTLRCSPRSGDLSVYWYQQSLDQGLQFLIQYYNGEERAKGNILERFSAQQFPDLHSELNLSSLELGDSALYFCASSETGDTGELFFGEGSRLTVL.